This TCR beta chain emerged from a study of Ad26.COV2.S vaccination and SARS-CoV-2 variants. For the study at large: In the study, Ad26.COV2.S was injected intramuscularly once, or twice 56 days apart. Study-level points and caveats: Spike-specific responses of CD8+ and CD4+ T cells were reported to display substantial breadth after vaccination.

Of note for this clone: Its antigen is still unknown.

TCRdb's table, derived via immunoSEQ multiplex PCR, lists solely in-frame clones and lacks some. The table shows 400,000 to 450,000 clones, with roughly 90% occurring only once. Treatment meaning: some 20 received Ad26.COV2.S at low or high dose, single or two shots; roughly five received placebo; per-sample allocation not given. After the first vaccine or placebo injection, samples were drawn on day 63. Donor was an adult aged 18-55 years in Boston. The CDR3 runs 13 residues. V lost 9 bases and J lost 3, with 13 bases in between. CDR1 is KGHDR and CDR2 is SFDVKD in the germline V gene. This chain joins TRBV24-1 and TRBJ1-1, with D maybe TRBD1 (5 bases). The TCR comes from a person between 18 and 65 years old who received the Ad26.COV2.S COVID-19 vaccine or a placebo. The starting material was peripheral blood, obtained in a trial of Ad26.COV2.S vaccine versus placebo. Written as DNA, the CDR3 is TGTGCCACCCCCAGATGGACACACACTGAAGCTTTCTTT. Protein product: CATPRWTHTEAFF.